Reported below is one T cell receptor (beta chain). This sample is part of a study of shared clonotypes between healthy human individuals. The assay was immunoSEQ multiplex PCR, and TCRdb's table has in-frame clones only and misses some. This table holds roughly 2.5 million clones, over 85% found once. This CDR3 region has 14 residues. Germline CDR1 MNHNS, CDR2 SASEGT. V was trimmed by 5 bases and J by 5 bases, leaving 15 bases between them. The TCR sequence derives from a man younger than 35 in good health. Sample: naive CD4+ T cells sorted from blood. Indicated subset: CD45RA+ positively selected. This rearrangement joins TRBV6-1 to TRBJ1-1; no clear D gene. CDR3 bases: TGTGCCAGCAGTTCCCGCGGAGGAATAACTGAAGCTTTCTTT. It specifies CASSSRGGITEAFF.